The 2 T cell receptor beta chains below were found in one sample sequenced in a study of tumor T cells in aggressive B-cell lymphoma (dated 2017 in TCRdb). The library was produced with the immunoSEQ multiplex PCR assay. TCRdb carries this immuneACCESS record with in-frame sequences only. Its versions omit some clonotypes, under half of them owing to an unresolved V gene in the studies checked, with the rest unexplained. The sample table lists about 4,900 clones, over 75% of them with a count of one. Approximately 2.7% of the sample rests with the top ten. The sequenced material came from tumor tissue. The receptors shown here come from an adult with diffuse large B cell lymphoma.

The chain uses TRBV6-5 and TRBJ1-2; D is possibly TRBD1 (5 bases). CDR3 size: 12 residues. V was clipped by 10 bases and J by 4 bases, with 13 bases between them. Germline V lookup: CDR1 MNHEY, CDR2 SVGAGI. CDR3 in amino acids: CAIRRQGYGYTF. CDR3 coding DNA: TGTGCCATTCGGCGGCAGGGCTATGGCTACACCTTC.

The chain is built from TRBV15 and TRBJ2-3; TRBD1 is a possible D gene (5 bases). This CDR3 spans 16 amino acids. The V gene's germline CDR1 is LNHNV and CDR2 YYDKDF (reference sequence). Trimming shortened V by 2 bases and J by 1 base, and 13 bases separated the two germline ends. Written as DNA, the CDR3 is TGTGCCACCAGCAGATCGACAGCCCGGGGCACAGATACGCAGTATTTT. Its protein is CATSRSTARGTDTQYF.